This T cell receptor beta chain came from a study of CD8 T cells in ankylosing spondylitis. MiXCR, run by TCRdb on the 5' RACE reads, gives a single entry per CDR3 protein. The sample has 30,000 to 45,000 distinct CDR3 sequences, more than 15% seen once; the top ten hold around 50%. In this sample, this clonotype turned up many times. Germline CDR1 is MRHNA and CDR2 is SNTAGT. The CDR3 has 16 amino acids. V trimming: 2 bases; J trimming: 2 bases; junction bases outside the gene matches: 6. The sample consisted of blood. This receptor was identified in a male donor with ankylosing spondylitis or in good health (not recorded which). The rearrangement links TRBV6-4 to TRBJ2-3; 8 positions match TRBD2. CDR3 protein: CASSDGAGGNTDTQYF. Here the CDR3 DNA reads TGTGCCAGCAGTGACGGCGCGGGAGGAAACACAGATACGCAGTATTTT.